A selection of T cell receptor beta chains follows, all from one sample in a study of blood T cell repertoires in COVID-19. Profiling relied on immunoSEQ multiplex PCR, and the TCRdb table lists in-frame clones only, not all of them. Of 84,000 or so clones listed, approximately 88% are singletons. Material for sequencing was peripheral blood. All receptors derive from a man aged 65 to 79 with acute or convalescent COVID-19. Both conserved end residues are part of each CDR3. Each record gives: J gene, D gene, V gene, CDR3 protein. D genes are given only for firm matches.

>TRBJ1-5|.|TRBV12-3/TRBV12-4
CASSFGGKQPQHF
>TRBJ2-3|.|TRBV2
CASSPQGGTDTQYF
>TRBJ1-5|.|TRBV4-3
CASSLWGHQPQHF
>TRBJ2-7|TRBD2|TRBV23-1
CASRTDSKKLAGGPYEQYF
>TRBJ1-5|.|TRBV6-2/TRBV6-3
CASSYVFGGQGQPQHF
>TRBJ1-1|.|TRBV19
CASSTLRGTEAFF
>TRBJ2-5|TRBD1|TRBV7-9
CASSRDTGGETQYF
>TRBJ1-5|.|TRBV5-6
CASSPGGQGQQPQHF
>TRBJ1-6|.|TRBV4-1
CASSQVGSSYNSPLHF
>TRBJ2-7|TRBD1|TRBV6-5
CASSRSTGGSYEQYF
>TRBJ1-2|.|TRBV5-1
CASSLGGGRGYGYTF
>TRBJ2-5|TRBD2|TRBV28
CASSTGLAGETQYF
>TRBJ2-7|.|TRBV29-1
CSVEGGGSYEQYF
>TRBJ2-4|.|TRBV3-1/TRBV3-2
CASSQERIAKNIQYF
>TRBJ2-2|.|TRBV9
CASSVGSLNTGELFF
>TRBJ1-6|.|TRBV10-3
CAISEIRSGDYNSPLHF
>TRBJ2-2|TRBD1|TRBV19
CASSQGQGAYGELFF
>TRBJ2-7|.|TRBV7-2
CASSFRGSHEQYF
>TRBJ1-5|TRBD1|TRBV2
CASGLPTGANSPQHF
>TRBJ2-7|TRBD1|TRBV3-1/TRBV3-2
CASSRRDRAYEQYF
>TRBJ1-2|.|TRBV19
CASSPGGGAIYGYTF
>TRBJ1-6|TRBD1|TRBV28
CASSRRPKGTGDNSPLHF
>TRBJ2-2|TRBD1|TRBV7-7
CASSLVGTGNTGELFF
>TRBJ1-6|.|TRBV11-2
CASSLDESQGRSPLHF
>TRBJ2-2|TRBD1|TRBV5-1
CASSWDRVSNTGELFF
>TRBJ1-1|.|TRBV5-6
CASSRGSSTEAFF
>TRBJ1-3|.|TRBV7-2
CASSLARDSGNTIYF
>TRBJ2-7|TRBD2|TRBV3-1/TRBV3-2
CASSQEAGVRYEQYF
>TRBJ1-4|TRBD1|TRBV23-1
CAGTWTGCEKLFF
>TRBJ2-4|.|TRBV18
CASSPIQGTKNIQYF
>TRBJ1-4|TRBD1|TRBV27
CASSPWTGFHEKLFF
>TRBJ1-1|TRBD1|TRBV27
CASSLIPGGNTEAFF
>TRBJ2-3|TRBD1|TRBV27
CASSLNDRGPDTQYF
>TRBJ1-2|TRBD1|TRBV6-5
CASSTSTGFGYGYTF
>TRBJ1-6|.|TRBV18
CASSTIRGGDSPLHF
>TRBJ1-5|TRBD1|TRBV4-2
CASSQGTGNNQPQHF
>TRBJ2-7|TRBD1|TRBV7-9
CASSGRTGWLNEQYF
>TRBJ2-6|.|TRBV7-2
CASSFDTKGANVLTF
>TRBJ1-5|.|TRBV19
CASSIEGLGNQPQHF
>TRBJ2-6|.|TRBV28
CASSLSAATSGANVLTF
>TRBJ2-3|.|TRBV5-1
CASSLNLGTIDTQYF
>TRBJ2-3|.|TRBV18
CASSPYSGYTDTQYF
>TRBJ1-4|.|TRBV5-1
CASSDSTTNEKLFF
>TRBJ2-1|.|TRBV10-3
CAINGKGGGMNEQFF
>TRBJ2-3|.|TRBV7-9
CASSLVSQGSDTQYF
>TRBJ2-1|.|TRBV7-9
CASSLSQISYNEQFF
>TRBJ2-7|TRBD2|TRBV10-3
CAISEPPGLAGDGSEQYF
>TRBJ1-4|TRBD1|TRBV5-4
CASSAGTGSEKLFF
>TRBJ2-1|TRBD2|TRBV7-2
CASSPSGSWYSEQFF
>TRBJ2-2|.|TRBV7-9
CASSSRGGGELFF
>TRBJ1-6|TRBD1|TRBV25-1
CASSESLGQLNSPLHF
>TRBJ2-3|.|TRBV11-2
CASSSFGLTDTQYF
>TRBJ2-1|.|TRBV5-1
CASSLDPGTYNEQFF
>TRBJ1-6|TRBD1|TRBV15
CATSPDRGYYNSPLHF